This T cell receptor beta chain was profiled in a study of patients and donors after allogeneic stem cell transplantation. Trimming removed 0 bases at V and 7 bases at J, with 10 bases between. The CDR3 is 13 amino acids. CDR1 is SGHRS, CDR2 YFSETQ, per germline. From the RT-PCR reads, TCRdb called clonotypes with MiXCR, one entry per CDR3 protein. The repertoire has 190,000 or so distinct CDR3 sequences, 41% of them found once; the top ten carry 33%. The source material was blood, either unsorted or a sorted T cell fraction (not recorded which). This sequence joins TRBV5-1 and TRBJ1-2; D is uncertain. This TCR was recovered from a human donor who was either an allogeneic HSCT recipient or a stem cell or donor lymphocyte infusion donor (not recorded which). It is not recorded whose cells these are; they may come from a transplant donor. In nucleotides, the CDR3 is TGCGCCAGCAGCTTGGATGGGTCCCCTGGCTACACCTTC. Translated, it gives CASSLDGSPGYTF.